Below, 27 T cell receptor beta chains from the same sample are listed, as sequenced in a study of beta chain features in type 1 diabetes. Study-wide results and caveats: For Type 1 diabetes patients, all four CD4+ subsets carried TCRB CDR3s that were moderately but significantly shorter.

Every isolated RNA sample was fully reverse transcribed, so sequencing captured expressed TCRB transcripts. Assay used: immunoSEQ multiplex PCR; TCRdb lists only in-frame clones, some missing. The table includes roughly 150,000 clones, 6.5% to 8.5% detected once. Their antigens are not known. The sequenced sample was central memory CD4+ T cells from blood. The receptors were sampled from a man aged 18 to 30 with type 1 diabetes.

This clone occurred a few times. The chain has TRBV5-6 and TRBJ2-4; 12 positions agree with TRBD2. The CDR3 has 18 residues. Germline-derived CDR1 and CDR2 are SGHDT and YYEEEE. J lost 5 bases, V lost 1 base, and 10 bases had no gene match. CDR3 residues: CASSLNRASGRDQNIQYF. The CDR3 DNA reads TGTGCCAGCAGCTTGAATCGGGCTAGCGGGAGGGACCAAAACATTCAGTACTTC.

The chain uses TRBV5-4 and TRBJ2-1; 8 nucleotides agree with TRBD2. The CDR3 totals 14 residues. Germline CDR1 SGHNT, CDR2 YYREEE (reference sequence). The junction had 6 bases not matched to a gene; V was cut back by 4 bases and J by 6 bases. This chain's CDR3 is CASSAGGTGNEQFF. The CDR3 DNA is TGTGCCAGCAGCGCGGGGGGCACCGGCAATGAGCAGTTCTTC.

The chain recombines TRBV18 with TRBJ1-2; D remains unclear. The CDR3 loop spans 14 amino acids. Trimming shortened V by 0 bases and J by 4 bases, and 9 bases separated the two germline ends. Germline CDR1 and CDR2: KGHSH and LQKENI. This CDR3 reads CASSPPARVYGYTF. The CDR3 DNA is TGTGCCAGCTCACCACCGGCGAGGGTCTATGGCTACACCTTC.

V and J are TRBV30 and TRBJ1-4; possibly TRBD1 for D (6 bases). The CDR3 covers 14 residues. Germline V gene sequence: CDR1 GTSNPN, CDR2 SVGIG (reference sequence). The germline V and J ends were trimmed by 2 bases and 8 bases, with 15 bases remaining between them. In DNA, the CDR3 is TGTGCCTGGAGTCCGGGACATCGGGGCGAAAAACTGTTTTTT. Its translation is CAWSPGHRGEKLFF.

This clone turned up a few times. CDR3: CASSLGQGASQPQHF. For the CDR3, the DNA is TGTGCCAGCAGCTTGGGACAGGGGGCATCTCAGCCCCAGCATTTT. V and J are TRBV7-2 and TRBJ1-5; 12 bases agree with TRBD1. Losses at the gene ends were 3 bases for V and 6 bases for J; bases not matched to a gene: 3. This CDR3 is built from 15 residues. Germline CDR1 is SGHTA and CDR2 is FQGNSA.

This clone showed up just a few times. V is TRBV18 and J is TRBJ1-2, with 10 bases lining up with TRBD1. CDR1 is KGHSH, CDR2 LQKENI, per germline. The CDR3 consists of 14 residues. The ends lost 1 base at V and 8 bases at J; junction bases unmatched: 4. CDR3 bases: TGTGCCAGCTCACCACGTGGGACAGGGGACGGCTACACCTTC. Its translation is CASSPRGTGDGYTF. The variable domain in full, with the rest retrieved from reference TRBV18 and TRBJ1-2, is NAGVMQNPRHLVRRRGQEARLRCSPMKGHSHVYWYRQLPEEGLKFMVYLQKENIIDESGMPKERFSAEFPKEGPSILRIQQVVRGDSAAYFCASSPRGTGDGYTFGSGTRLTVV.

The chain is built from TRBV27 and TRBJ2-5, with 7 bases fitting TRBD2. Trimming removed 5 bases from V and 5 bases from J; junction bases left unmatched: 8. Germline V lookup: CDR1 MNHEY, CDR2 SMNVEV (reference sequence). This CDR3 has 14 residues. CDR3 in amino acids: CASSPTGGGETQYF. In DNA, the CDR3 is TGTGCCAGCAGTCCCACGGGGGGTGGGGAGACCCAGTACTTC.

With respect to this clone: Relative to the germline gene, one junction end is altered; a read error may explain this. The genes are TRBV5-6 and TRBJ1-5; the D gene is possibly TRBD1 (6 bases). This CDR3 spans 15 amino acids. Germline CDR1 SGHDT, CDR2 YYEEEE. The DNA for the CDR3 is TGTGCCAGCAGCTTGTACAGGACAGATAATCATCCCCAGCATTTT. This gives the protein CASSLYRTDNHPQHF.

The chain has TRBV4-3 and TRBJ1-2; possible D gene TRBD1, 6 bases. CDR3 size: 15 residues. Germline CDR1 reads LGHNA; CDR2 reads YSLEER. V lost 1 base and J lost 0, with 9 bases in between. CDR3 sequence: CASSQGQAANYGYTF. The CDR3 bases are TGCGCCAGCAGCCAAGGACAGGCTGCTAACTATGGCTACACCTTC.

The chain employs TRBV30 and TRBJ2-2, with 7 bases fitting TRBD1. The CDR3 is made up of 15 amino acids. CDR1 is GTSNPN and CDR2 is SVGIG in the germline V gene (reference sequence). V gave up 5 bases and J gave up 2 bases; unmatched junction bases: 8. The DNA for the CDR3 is TGTGCCTGGTCACCACAGGGGCGCAACACCGGGGAGCTGTTTTTT. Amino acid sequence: CAWSPQGRNTGELFF.

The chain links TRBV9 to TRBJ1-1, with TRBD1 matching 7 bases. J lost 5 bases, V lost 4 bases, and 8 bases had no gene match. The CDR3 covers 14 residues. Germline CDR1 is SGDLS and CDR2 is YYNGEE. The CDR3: CASSIVRDSTEAFF. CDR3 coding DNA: TGTGCCAGCAGCATCGTCCGGGACAGTACTGAAGCTTTCTTT.

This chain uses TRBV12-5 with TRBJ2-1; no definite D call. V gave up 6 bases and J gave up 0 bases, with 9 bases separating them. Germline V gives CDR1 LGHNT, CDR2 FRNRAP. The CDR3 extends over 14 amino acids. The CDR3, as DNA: TGTGCTAGTGGCACTATGAGCTCCTACAATGAGCAGTTCTTC. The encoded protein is CASGTMSSYNEQFF.

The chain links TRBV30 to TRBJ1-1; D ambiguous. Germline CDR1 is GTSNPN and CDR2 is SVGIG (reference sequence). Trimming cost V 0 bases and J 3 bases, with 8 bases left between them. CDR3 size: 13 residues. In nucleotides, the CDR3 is TGTGCCTGGAGTGTCAACAGATACACTGAAGCTTTCTTT. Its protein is CAWSVNRYTEAFF.

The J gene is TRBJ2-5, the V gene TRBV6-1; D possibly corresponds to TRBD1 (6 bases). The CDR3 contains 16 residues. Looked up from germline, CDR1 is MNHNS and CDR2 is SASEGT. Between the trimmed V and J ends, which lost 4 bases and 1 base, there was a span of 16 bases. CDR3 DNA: TGTGCCAGCAGTGCCCGCCCTTGGGGGCTCCAAGAGACCCAGTACTTC. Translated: CASSARPWGLQETQYF.

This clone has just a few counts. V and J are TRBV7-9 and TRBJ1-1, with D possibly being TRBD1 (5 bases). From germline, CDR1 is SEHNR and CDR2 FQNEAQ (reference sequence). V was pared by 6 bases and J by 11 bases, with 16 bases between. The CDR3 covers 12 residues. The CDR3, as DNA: TGTGCCAGCAGTGCCTCGGAGGGGCGGGCTTTCTTT. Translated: CASSASEGRAFF.

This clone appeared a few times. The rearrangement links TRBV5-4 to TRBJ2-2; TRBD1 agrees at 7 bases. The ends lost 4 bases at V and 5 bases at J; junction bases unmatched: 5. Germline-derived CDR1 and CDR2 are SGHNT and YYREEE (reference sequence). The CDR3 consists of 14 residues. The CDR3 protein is CASSPGQKTGELFF. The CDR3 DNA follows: TGTGCCAGCAGCCCGGGACAGAAGACCGGGGAGCTGTTTTTT.

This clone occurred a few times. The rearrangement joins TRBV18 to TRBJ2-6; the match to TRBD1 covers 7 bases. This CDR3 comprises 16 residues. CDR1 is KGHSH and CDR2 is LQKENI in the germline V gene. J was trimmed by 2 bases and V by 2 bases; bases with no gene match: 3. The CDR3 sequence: CASSPYGTAGANVLTF. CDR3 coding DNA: TGTGCCAGCTCACCATATGGGACAGCTGGGGCCAACGTCCTGACTTTC.

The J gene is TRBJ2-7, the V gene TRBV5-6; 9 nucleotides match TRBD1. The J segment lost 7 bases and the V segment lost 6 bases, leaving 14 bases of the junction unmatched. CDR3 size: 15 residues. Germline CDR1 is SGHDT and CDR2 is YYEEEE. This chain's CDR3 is CASILPGTGFGEQYF. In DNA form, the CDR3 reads TGTGCCAGCATTCTCCCAGGGACAGGGTTCGGGGAGCAGTACTTC.

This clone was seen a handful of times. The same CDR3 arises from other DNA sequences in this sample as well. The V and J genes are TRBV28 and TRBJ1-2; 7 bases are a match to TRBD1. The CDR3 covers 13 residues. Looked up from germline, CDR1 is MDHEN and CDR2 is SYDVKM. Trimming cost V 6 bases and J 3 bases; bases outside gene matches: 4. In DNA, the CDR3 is TGTGCCAGCAGCCCTGGGACAGACTATGGCTACACCTTC. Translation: CASSPGTDYGYTF.

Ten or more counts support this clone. The CDR3 sequence: CASSGTGQFTEAFF. In DNA form, the CDR3 reads TGCGCCAGCAGCGGCACGGGACAATTCACTGAAGCTTTCTTT. The gene calls are TRBV5-1 and TRBJ1-1, with a possible D match to TRBD1 (6 bases). V lost 4 bases, J lost 4 bases, and 14 bases lay in between. Germline CDR1 SGHRS, CDR2 YFSETQ. This CDR3 contains 14 residues.

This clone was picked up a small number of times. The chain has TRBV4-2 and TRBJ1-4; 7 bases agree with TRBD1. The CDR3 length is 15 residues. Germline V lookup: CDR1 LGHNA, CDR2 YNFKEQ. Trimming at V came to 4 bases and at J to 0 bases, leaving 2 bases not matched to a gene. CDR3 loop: CASSLQGATNEKLFF. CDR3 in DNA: TGTGCCAGCAGCCTGCAGGGGGCAACTAATGAAAAACTGTTTTTT.

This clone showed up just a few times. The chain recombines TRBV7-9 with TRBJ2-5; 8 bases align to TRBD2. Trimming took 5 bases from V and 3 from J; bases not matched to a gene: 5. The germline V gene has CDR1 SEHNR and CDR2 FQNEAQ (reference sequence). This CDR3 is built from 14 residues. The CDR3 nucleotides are TGTGCCAGCAGCGCCGGGACTAGAAAAGAGACCCAGTACTTC. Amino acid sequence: CASSAGTRKETQYF.

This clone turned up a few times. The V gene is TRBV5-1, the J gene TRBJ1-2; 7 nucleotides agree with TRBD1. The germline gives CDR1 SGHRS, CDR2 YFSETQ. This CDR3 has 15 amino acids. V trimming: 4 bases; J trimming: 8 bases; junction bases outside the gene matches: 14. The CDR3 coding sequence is TGCGCCAGCAGCACCGGGACAGCCGAGCTAGGGGGCTACACCTTC. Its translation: CASSTGTAELGGYTF.

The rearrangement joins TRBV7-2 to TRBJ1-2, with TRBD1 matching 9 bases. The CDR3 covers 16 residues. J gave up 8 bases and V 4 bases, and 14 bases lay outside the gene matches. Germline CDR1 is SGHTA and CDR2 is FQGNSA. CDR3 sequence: CASSSRQGVESRGYTF. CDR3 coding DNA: TGTGCCAGCAGCTCTCGACAGGGGGTTGAGTCTAGGGGCTACACCTTC.

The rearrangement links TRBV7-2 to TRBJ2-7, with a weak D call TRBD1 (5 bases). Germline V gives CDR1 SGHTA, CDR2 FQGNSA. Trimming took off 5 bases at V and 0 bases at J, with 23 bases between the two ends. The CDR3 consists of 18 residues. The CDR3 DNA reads TGTGCCAGCAGCCAAACCCGCCTTCTGCAGGGAAGCTCCTACGAGCAGTACTTC. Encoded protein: CASSQTRLLQGSSYEQYF.

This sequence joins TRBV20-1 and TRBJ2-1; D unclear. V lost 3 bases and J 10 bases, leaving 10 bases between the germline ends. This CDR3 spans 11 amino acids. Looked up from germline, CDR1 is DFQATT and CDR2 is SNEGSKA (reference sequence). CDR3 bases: TGCAGTGCTAGGGCTAGTTGGGAGCAGTTCTTC. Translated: CSARASWEQFF.

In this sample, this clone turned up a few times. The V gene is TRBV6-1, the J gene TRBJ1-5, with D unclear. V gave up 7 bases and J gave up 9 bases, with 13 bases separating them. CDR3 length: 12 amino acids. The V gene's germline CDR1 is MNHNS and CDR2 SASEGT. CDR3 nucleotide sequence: TGTGCCAGCAAACCCAGTACAAGGCCCCAGCATTTT. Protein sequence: CASKPSTRPQHF.